The 4 T cell receptor beta chains in this list originate from one sample, sequenced in a study of vaccination and CD4 T cells after COVID-19. Antigen specificity for these receptors is unknown. Sequencing of DNA taken from cultured CD4+ T cells relied on the Oncomine TCR Beta short-read assay. TCRdb itself ran the PCR reads through MiXCR, one entry per CDR3 protein. The table has roughly 16,000 distinct CDR3 sequences, approximately 45% seen once. Treatment: roughly nine-day PBMC culture with coronavirus spike peptide pools or control peptides (ViraFEST assay). The sample in question was CD4+ T cells from blood, cultured in vitro, obtained before SARS-CoV-2 vaccination. These receptors were collected from a human donor who had recovered from COVID-19.

V and J are TRBV5-1 and TRBJ1-2; unclear D gene. This CDR3 is 13 amino acids long. V shed 0 bases and J shed 4 bases, with 7 bases lying between them. CDR1 and CDR2 from the germline V gene are SGHRS and YFSETQ. The CDR3 coding sequence is TGCGCCAGCAGCTTGGCGGACGGCTATGGCTACACCTTC. This encodes CASSLADGYGYTF.

The chain joins TRBV6-2 or TRBV6-3 to TRBJ2-7; perhaps TRBD1 as D (5 bases). CDR1 is MNHEY, CDR2 SVGEGT, per germline. V was pared by 5 bases and J by 7 bases, with 9 bases between. The CDR3 runs 11 residues. CDR3 in amino acids: CASSRQREQYF. CDR3 coding DNA: TGTGCCAGCAGTCGACAGAGAGAGCAGTACTTC.

The V gene is TRBV6-2 or TRBV6-3, the J gene TRBJ2-3, with D unresolved. Per germline, CDR1 MNHEY and CDR2 SVGEGT. V lost 6 bases and J 6 bases, leaving 16 bases between the germline ends. The CDR3 has 14 amino acids. This CDR3 is CASSSPRVTDTQYF. CDR3 DNA: TGTGCCAGCAGCTCACCCCGGGTAACGGATACGCAGTATTTT.

The chain joins TRBV6-5 to TRBJ2-2; D is perhaps TRBD1 or TRBD2 (6 bases each). Germline V gene lookup returns CDR1 MNHEY and CDR2 SVGAGI. The germline V and J ends were trimmed by 0 bases and 6 bases, with 8 bases remaining between them. The CDR3 spans 14 residues. The CDR3 loop is CASSYSGGSGELFF. CDR3 nucleotide sequence: TGTGCCAGCAGTTACTCCGGGGGCTCCGGGGAGCTGTTTTTT.